This TCR beta chain derives from a study of T-cell memory formation after mild COVID-19. For the study at large: TCR clusters mostly belonged to single donors. Findings and limits, study-wide: SARS-CoV-2 specificity was not confirmed for second-wave clones peaking on day 37. Cross-reactive memory apparently joined, as some responding clones appeared in pre-infection memory.

V was shortened by 5 bases and J by 0 bases, with 8 bases between the two germline ends. The CDR3 runs 15 residues. Germline CDR1 and CDR2: LNHDA and SQIVND (reference sequence). This clonotype was observed a handful of times. Its antigen is undetermined. TCR alpha and TCR beta cDNA libraries carrying sample barcodes and UMIs came from 5'RACE with constant-segment primers. TCRdb ran MiXCR on the 5' RACE reads and lists one entry per CDR3 protein. The table records over 500,000 distinct CDR3 sequences, roughly 17% of them present only once. The chain employs TRBV19 and TRBJ2-6, with no clear D. The source is an adult woman who had mild COVID-19 (a few samples of this study predate the infection). Cell type and time point are not known. The sequenced sample consisted of PBMCs or a T cell subset sorted from them (not recorded which). The CDR3 reads CASSRGDSGANVLTF. The CDR3 nucleotides are TGTGCCAGTAGTCGAGGAGACTCTGGGGCCAACGTCCTGACTTTC.